These T cell receptor beta chains were read from a single sample in a study of cytomegalovirus exposure and HLA in healthy donors. Assay used: immunoSEQ multiplex PCR; TCRdb lists only in-frame clones, some missing. The sample shows 150,000 to 200,000 clones, more than 65% of them seen only once. The sample consisted of PBMCs. All receptors come from a man aged 18 to 30 in good health and CMV-seropositive. CDR3s include the opening cysteine and the closing phenylalanine or tryptophan. D genes are given only for firm matches. A clone size is listed for some rows: how often the clone was seen (once, few, many), or a class if it is expanded.

j_gene | v_gene | abundance | d_gene | CDR3nt | CDR3aa
TRBJ1-3 | TRBV28 | few | NA | TGTGCCAGCGCGTATGGAAACACCATATATTTT | CASAYGNTIYF
TRBJ2-2 | TRBV12-5 | NA | NA | TGTGCTAGTGGTTTGGTACGAGAGGGCTTGAACACCGGGGAGCTGTTTTTT | CASGLVREGLNTGELFF
TRBJ1-2 | TRBV6-5 | NA | NA | TGTGCCAGCAGTTACTACGGGGAGTTCTATGGCTACACCTTC | CASSYYGEFYGYTF
TRBJ2-4 | TRBV4-1 | few | NA | TGCGCCAGCAGCCAAGACGACTTTGTACGAGAAAACATTCAGTACTTC | CASSQDDFVRENIQYF
TRBJ2-7 | TRBV4-2 | NA | NA | TGTGCCAGCAGCCAAGATTGGAATAGCGGAGCCTACGAGCAGTACTTC | CASSQDWNSGAYEQYF
TRBJ2-1 | TRBV4-1 | NA | NA | TGCGCCAGCAGCCAAGAGACTCACAATGAGCAGTTCTTC | CASSQETHNEQFF
TRBJ2-3 | TRBV28 | NA | NA | TGTGCCAGCAGGAGGCTAGCAGCCAGCACAGATACGCAGTATTTT | CASRRLAASTDTQYF
TRBJ1-5 | TRBV6-1 | NA | TRBD1 | TGTGCCAGCAGTTCACCCCCGGGACAGGGACCGCCCCAGCATTTT | CASSSPPGQGPPQHF
TRBJ2-7 | TRBV28 | NA | NA | TGTGCCAGCAGACATACCCCGAGGAGCCACGAGCAGTACTTC | CASRHTPRSHEQYF
TRBJ2-7 | TRBV4-3 | NA | TRBD2 | TGCGCCAGCAGCCAAGATCTGAGCGGGGGTTCCTACGAGCAGTACTTC | CASSQDLSGGSYEQYF
TRBJ2-7 | TRBV28 | once | TRBD2 | TGTGCCAGCAGCTCGTTACACGAGCGGGACTCCCTCTTCGAGCAGTACTTC | CASSSLHERDSLFEQYF
TRBJ1-1 | TRBV28 | NA | NA | TGTGCCAGCAGCTCCCAGGGAGGCTGGATGAACACTGAAGCTTTCTTT | CASSSQGGWMNTEAFF
TRBJ1-2 | TRBV6-5 | NA | NA | TGTGCCAGCACCCCCGCAAGGGGGAATGGCTACACCTTC | CASTPARGNGYTF
TRBJ2-3 | TRBV7-2 | few | TRBD1 | TGTGCCAGCAGCTTAAGCGGGCCGGGACAGGGACAAGATACGCAGTATTTT | CASSLSGPGQGQDTQYF
TRBJ2-7 | TRBV28 | NA | TRBD1 | TGTGCCAGCAGCGCCACCGGGACAGCGTTCTACGAGCAGTACTTC | CASSATGTAFYEQYF
TRBJ1-1 | TRBV19 | NA | TRBD1 | TGTGCCAGTAGCACGCAGGGGGCCGGGACTGAAGCTTTCTTT | CASSTQGAGTEAFF
TRBJ2-5 | TRBV6-5 | NA | TRBD1 | TGTGCCAGCAGTTACTCGATGGGCAGGGGGTGGGAGACCCAGTACTTC | CASSYSMGRGWETQYF
TRBJ2-7 | TRBV4-2 | NA | NA | TGTGCCAGCAGCCAAGATCGTGAGAGGACTGGGGAGCAGTACTTC | CASSQDRERTGEQYF
TRBJ2-7 | TRBV13 | NA | TRBD1 | TGTGCCAGCAGCTTTGAGGACAGGGATTACGAGCAGTACTTC | CASSFEDRDYEQYF
TRBJ1-3 | TRBV2 | NA | TRBD1 | TGTGCCAGCAGAGTACAGGGGTCCGGAAACACCATATATTTT | CASRVQGSGNTIYF
TRBJ2-1 | TRBV5-4 | NA | TRBD1 | TGTGCCAGCAGCGCAGGGGGTCTTAGGGGCAATGAGCAGTTCTTC | CASSAGGLRGNEQFF
TRBJ2-7 | TRBV7-8 | NA | NA | TGTGCCAGCAGTTCCCTTAACTACGAGCAGTACTTC | CASSSLNYEQYF
TRBJ2-3 | TRBV5-1 | NA | TRBD2 | TGCGCCAGCAGCTCGGCACCGGGACTAGTGGGGGGGCAGGATACGCAGTATTTT | CASSSAPGLVGGQDTQYF
TRBJ2-1 | TRBV18 | NA | TRBD2 | TGTGCCAGCTCACGAACTAGCGGGAGGGACTCCTACAATGAGCAGTTCTTC | CASSRTSGRDSYNEQFF
TRBJ2-4 | TRBV7-9 | NA | NA | TGTGCCATCCAGGCAGTGTCCAAAAACATTCAGTACTTC | CAIQAVSKNIQYF
TRBJ2-7 | TRBV7-8 | NA | NA | TGTGCCAGCAGCCAGGAGGGAGCAGCCGGCGAGCAGTACTTC | CASSQEGAAGEQYF
TRBJ1-2 | TRBV6-1 | NA | TRBD1 | TGTGCCAGCAGTGACACTGGACAGGGGTTCTATGGCTACACCTTC | CASSDTGQGFYGYTF
TRBJ2-5 | TRBV18 | NA | TRBD2 | TGTGCCAGCTCACCAGAAGCCGGGACTAGCCCCCAGTACTTC | CASSPEAGTSPQYF
TRBJ1-2 | TRBV6-1 | NA | NA | TGTGCCAGCAGTGCCGCCGGGGTTGAAGGCTACACCTTC | CASSAAGVEGYTF
TRBJ1-5 | TRBV6-5 | NA | NA | TGTGCCAGCAGTTACTCACGACAGGTCCATCAGCCCCAGCATTTT | CASSYSRQVHQPQHF
TRBJ2-2 | TRBV6-5 | NA | NA | TGTGCCAGCAGCATCGACAGCCCAAACACCGGGGAGCTGTTTTTT | CASSIDSPNTGELFF
TRBJ2-5 | TRBV6-5 | NA | TRBD1 | TGTGCCAGCAGCAGACAGGGTAATGGATTGGAGACCCAGTACTTC | CASSRQGNGLETQYF
TRBJ2-1 | TRBV19 | NA | TRBD2 | TGTGCCAGTGGGTCGGAGGCTAGCGGCAATGAGCAGTTCTTC | CASGSEASGNEQFF
TRBJ2-1 | TRBV15 | NA | TRBD2 | TGTGCCACCAGCTCGGGACTAGCGGGAGGTGGCGATGAGCAGTTCTTC | CATSSGLAGGGDEQFF
TRBJ2-7 | TRBV7-9 | NA | TRBD2 | TGTGCCAGCAGCTCCCTAGCGGGAGGGCTTTACGAGCAGTACTTC | CASSSLAGGLYEQYF
TRBJ2-4 | TRBV7-9 | NA | TRBD2 | TGTGCCAGCAGCTTAGCCGGGGGGACTCGGGGAAACATTCAGTACTTC | CASSLAGGTRGNIQYF
TRBJ1-1 | TRBV6-6 | NA | NA | TGTGCCAGCAGCTACCCCCCGCTGAGCCGGAGCACTGAAGCTTTCTTT | CASSYPPLSRSTEAFF
TRBJ1-1 | TRBV27 | NA | NA | TGTGCCAGCAGTTTCGGCGAGGACACTGAAGCTTTCTTT | CASSFGEDTEAFF
TRBJ2-1 | TRBV12-5 | NA | TRBD2 | TGTGCTAGTGGTTTGGTAACAACTAGCGGGAGGGCCAATGAGCAGTTCTTC | CASGLVTTSGRANEQFF
TRBJ1-1 | TRBV5-1 | NA | TRBD1 | TGCGCCAGCAGCTTGGAAGGGGGCAGGGCCAACACTGAAGCTTTCTTT | CASSLEGGRANTEAFF
TRBJ2-7 | TRBV27 | NA | NA | TGTGCCAGCAGTTTGGGGGCCTCCTACGAGCAGTACTTC | CASSLGASYEQYF
TRBJ2-7 | TRBV15 | few | NA | TGTGCCACCAGCAGAGCGGGTAAAACCGAGCAGTACTTC | CATSRAGKTEQYF
TRBJ2-2 | TRBV7-8 | NA | TRBD1 | TGTGCCAGCAGCTCGACAGGGGTGAACACCGGGGAGCTGTTTTTT | CASSSTGVNTGELFF
TRBJ2-2 | TRBV4-1 | NA | NA | TGCGCCAGCAGCCAAGCTGGGGGACTCACCGGGGAGCTGTTTTTT | CASSQAGGLTGELFF
TRBJ2-5 | TRBV5-6 | NA | NA | TGTGCCAGCAGTTTTCGAGAGACCCAGTACTTC | CASSFRETQYF
TRBJ2-1 | TRBV29-1 | NA | NA | TGCAGCGTTGCAATAGGGGCAAGCAAGTACAATGAGCAGTTCTTC | CSVAIGASKYNEQFF
TRBJ1-2 | TRBV28 | NA | NA | TGTGCCAGCACCCCACTAAGGGACAAGGAAGCTAACTATGGCTACACCTTC | CASTPLRDKEANYGYTF
TRBJ2-4 | TRBV9 | NA | TRBD1 | TGTGCCAGCAGCGTAGTAGGGACAGGGGGCATTCAGTACTTC | CASSVVGTGGIQYF
TRBJ2-1 | TRBV28 | NA | TRBD2 | TGTGCCAGCAGTTTCGCGTCTAGCGGGATCTACAATGAGCAGTTCTTC | CASSFASSGIYNEQFF
TRBJ1-4 | TRBV28 | NA | TRBD1 | TGTGCCAGCAGCTGGGACAGACTGAATGAAAAACTGTTTTTT | CASSWDRLNEKLFF
TRBJ2-1 | TRBV7-9 | NA | TRBD2 | TGTGCCAGCAGCTCGCGCGCTAGCGGGAGTTACAATGAGCAGTTCTTC | CASSSRASGSYNEQFF